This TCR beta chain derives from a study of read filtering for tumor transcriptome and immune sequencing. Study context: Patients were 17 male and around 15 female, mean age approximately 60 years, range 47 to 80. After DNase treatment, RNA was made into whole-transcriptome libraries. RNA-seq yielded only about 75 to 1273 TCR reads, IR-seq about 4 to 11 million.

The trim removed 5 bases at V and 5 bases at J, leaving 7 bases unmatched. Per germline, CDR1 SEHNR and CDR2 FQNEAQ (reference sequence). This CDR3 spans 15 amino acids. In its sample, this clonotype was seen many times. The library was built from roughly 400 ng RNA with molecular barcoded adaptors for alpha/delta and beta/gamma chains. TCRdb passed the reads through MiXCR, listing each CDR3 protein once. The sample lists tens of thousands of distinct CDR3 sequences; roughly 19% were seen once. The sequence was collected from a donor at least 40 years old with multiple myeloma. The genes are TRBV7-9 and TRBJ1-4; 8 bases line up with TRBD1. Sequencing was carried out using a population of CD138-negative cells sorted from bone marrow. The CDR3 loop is CASSPETGENEKLFF. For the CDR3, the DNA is TGTGCCAGCAGCCCTGAGACAGGGGAGAATGAAAAACTGTTTTTT.